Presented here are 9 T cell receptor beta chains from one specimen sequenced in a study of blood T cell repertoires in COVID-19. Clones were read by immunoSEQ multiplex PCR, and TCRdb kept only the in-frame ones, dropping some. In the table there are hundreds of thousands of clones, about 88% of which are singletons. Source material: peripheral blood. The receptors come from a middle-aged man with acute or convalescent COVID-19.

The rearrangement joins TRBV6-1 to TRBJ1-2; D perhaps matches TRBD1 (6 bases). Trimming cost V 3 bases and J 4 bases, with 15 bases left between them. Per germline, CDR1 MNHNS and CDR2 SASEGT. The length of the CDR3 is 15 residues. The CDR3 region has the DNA TGTGCCAGCAGTGACACCGCGGGGGGCGTCTATGGCTACACCTTC. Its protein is CASSDTAGGVYGYTF.

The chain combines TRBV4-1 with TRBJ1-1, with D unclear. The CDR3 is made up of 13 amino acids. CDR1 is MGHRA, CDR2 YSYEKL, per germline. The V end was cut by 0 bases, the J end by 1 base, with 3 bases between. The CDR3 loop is CASSQDRNTEAFF. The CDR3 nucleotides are TGCGCCAGCAGCCAAGACAGGAACACTGAAGCTTTCTTT.

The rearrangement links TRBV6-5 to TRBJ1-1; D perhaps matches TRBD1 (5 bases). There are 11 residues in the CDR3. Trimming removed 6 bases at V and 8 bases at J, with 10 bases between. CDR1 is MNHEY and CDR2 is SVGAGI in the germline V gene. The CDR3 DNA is TGTGCCAGCAGAACGACAGACGAAGCTTTCTTT. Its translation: CASRTTDEAFF.

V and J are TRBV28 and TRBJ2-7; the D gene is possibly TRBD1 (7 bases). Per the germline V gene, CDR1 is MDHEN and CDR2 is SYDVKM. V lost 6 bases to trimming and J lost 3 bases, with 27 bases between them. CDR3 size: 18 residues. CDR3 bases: TGTGCCAGCAGCCTTGGGACAGCGACTTTCAGCGGGCTCTACGAGCAGTACTTC. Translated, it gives CASSLGTATFSGLYEQYF.

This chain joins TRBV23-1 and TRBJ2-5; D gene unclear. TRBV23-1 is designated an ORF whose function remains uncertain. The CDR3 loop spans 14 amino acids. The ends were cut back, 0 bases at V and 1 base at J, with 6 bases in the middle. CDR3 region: CASSQSRPQETQYF. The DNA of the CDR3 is TGCGCCAGCAGTCAATCGCGTCCCCAAGAGACCCAGTACTTC.

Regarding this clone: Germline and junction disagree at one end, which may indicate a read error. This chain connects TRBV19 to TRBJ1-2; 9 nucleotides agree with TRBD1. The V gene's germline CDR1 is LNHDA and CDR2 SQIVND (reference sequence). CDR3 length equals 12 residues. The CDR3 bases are TGTGCCAGTACTCCGGGGACAGGGCCCTACTTCTTC. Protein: CASTPGTGPYFF.

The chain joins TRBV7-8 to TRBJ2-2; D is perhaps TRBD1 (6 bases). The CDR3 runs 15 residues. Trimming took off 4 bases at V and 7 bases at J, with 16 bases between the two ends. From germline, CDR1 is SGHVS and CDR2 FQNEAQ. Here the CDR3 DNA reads TGTGCCAGCAGCTCGACCCCGCAGGGGTTCGGGGAGCTGTTTTTT. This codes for CASSSTPQGFGELFF. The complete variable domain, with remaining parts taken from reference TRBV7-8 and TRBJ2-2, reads GAGVSQSPRYKVAKRGQDVALRCDPISGHVSLFWYQQALGQGPEFLTYFQNEAQLDKSGLPSDRFFAERPEGSVSTLKIQRTQQEDSAVYLCASSSTPQGFGELFFGEGSRLTVL.

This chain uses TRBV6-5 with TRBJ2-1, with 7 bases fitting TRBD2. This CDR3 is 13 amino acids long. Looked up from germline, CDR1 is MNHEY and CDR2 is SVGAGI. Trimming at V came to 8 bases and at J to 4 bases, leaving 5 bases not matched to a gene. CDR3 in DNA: TGTGCCAGCGATCCGGGACTATACAATGAGCAGTTCTTC. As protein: CASDPGLYNEQFF.

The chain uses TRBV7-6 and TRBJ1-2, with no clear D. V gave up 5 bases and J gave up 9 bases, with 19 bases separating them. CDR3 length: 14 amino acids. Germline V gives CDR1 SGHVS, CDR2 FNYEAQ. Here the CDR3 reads CASSTAGSRGSYTF. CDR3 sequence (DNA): TGTGCCAGCAGCACAGCAGGATCCCGGGGTAGCTACACCTTC.